The source of this T cell receptor (beta chain) is a study of shared clonotypes between healthy human individuals. V lost 2 bases, J lost 4 bases, and 9 bases stayed unmatched. In germline, CDR1 is SGDLS, CDR2 YYNGEE. The CDR3 sequence is 15 residues long. Sequenced by immunoSEQ multiplex PCR; TCRdb stores in-frame clones only, minus some. This sample yields about 2.3 million clones, of which roughly 93% are seen a single time; about 0.39% belongs to the top ten. The J gene is TRBJ2-7, the V gene TRBV9; TRBD1 matches at 7 bases. The TCR originated in a man younger than 35 in good health. Some clones in this sample may be carry-over from other donors' samples. Specimen: naive CD4+ T cells from PBMCs. Subset meaning: CD45RA+ positively selected. CDR3 protein: CASSVSTGKSYEQYF. For the CDR3, the DNA is TGTGCCAGCAGCGTTTCGACAGGGAAGTCGTACGAGCAGTACTTC.